This passage covers 30 T cell receptor beta chains from one sample sequenced in a study of cytomegalovirus exposure and HLA in healthy donors (dated by TCRdb to about 2017). The library relied on the immunoSEQ multiplex PCR assay. Drawn from immuneACCESS, this table holds only the in-frame rearrangements with V and J called that TCRdb kept. Clones are partly lost; checked studies trace under half to an unresolved V gene and leave the rest unexplained. Present in this sample are roughly 56,000 clones, 90% to 95% of which were seen just once. Jointly, the top ten make up about 2% of the sample. The sample consisted of PBMCs. These receptors all come from a woman in her 30s in good health and CMV-seronegative.

The J gene is TRBJ1-5, the V gene TRBV28; D not resolved. CDR1 is MDHEN, CDR2 SYDVKM, per germline. Trimming stripped 8 bases from V and 5 bases from J, with 16 bases between. The CDR3 loop spans 14 amino acids. DNA for the CDR3: TGTGCCAGCTCGGAGGCAAGCAATGATCAGCCCCAGCATTTT. Protein sequence: CASSEASNDQPQHF.

This chain links TRBV6-1 with TRBJ2-2; perhaps TRBD1 as D (5 bases). Germline lookup yields CDR1 MNHNS and CDR2 SASEGT. The CDR3 has 14 amino acids. V was clipped by 4 bases and J by 5 bases, with 11 bases between them. CDR3: CASSVVAGTGELFF. The CDR3 coding sequence is TGTGCCAGCAGTGTTGTGGCAGGGACCGGGGAGCTGTTTTTT.

CDR3 coding DNA: TGTGCCATCCGCTCAGGGCCCTACGAGCAGTACTTC. Translation: CAIRSGPYEQYF. This chain joins TRBV10-3 and TRBJ2-7, with D maybe TRBD1 (5 bases). The germline CDR1 and CDR2 sequences are ENHRY and SYGVKD. Trimming shortened V by 8 bases and J by 2 bases, and 10 bases separated the two germline ends. The CDR3 has 12 amino acids.

The V gene is TRBV4-2, the J gene TRBJ2-1, with 7 bases aligning to TRBD2. V lost 4 bases to trimming and J lost 6 bases; unmatched junction nucleotides: 12. The CDR3 totals 16 residues. Germline values: CDR1 LGHNA, CDR2 YNFKEQ. The chain's CDR3 is CASSPTRGEDSNEQFF. The CDR3 region has the DNA TGTGCCAGCAGCCCCACCCGGGGGGAGGACTCCAATGAGCAGTTCTTC.

This sequence joins TRBV27 and TRBJ2-7; D is perhaps TRBD2 (5 bases). Germline V gives CDR1 MNHEY, CDR2 SMNVEV (reference sequence). There are 15 residues in the CDR3. The V and J ends lost 3 bases and 3 bases respectively, with 15 bases between them. CDR3 sequence: CASSFDYTHLYEQYF. The CDR3 DNA follows: TGTGCCAGCAGTTTCGACTACACCCACCTCTACGAGCAGTACTTC.

This chain uses TRBV28 with TRBJ2-3, with TRBD2 as a possible D gene (5 bases). Trimming shortened V by 2 bases and J by 2 bases, and 11 bases separated the two germline ends. Germline lookup yields CDR1 MDHEN and CDR2 SYDVKM. This CDR3 is built from 15 residues. CDR3 DNA: TGTGCCAGCAGTTTAAGTACGGGAATCACAGATACGCAGTATTTT. Translating it yields CASSLSTGITDTQYF.

The chain couples TRBV18 to TRBJ2-7; 8 bases are shared with TRBD1. Germline V gene data show CDR1 as KGHSH and CDR2 as LQKENI. After removal of 3 bases from V and 5 bases from J, the junction contained 9 bases not matched to a gene. The CDR3 loop spans 15 amino acids. The CDR3 DNA follows: TGTGCCAGCTCACCCAGCAGGGACAGGAACCACGAGCAGTACTTC. Translation: CASSPSRDRNHEQYF.

As DNA, the CDR3 is TGTGCCAGCAGCTTGTTCCAGGGGCACACCGGGGAGCTGTTTTTT. This gives the protein CASSLFQGHTGELFF. The chain links TRBV7-6 to TRBJ2-2; D possibly corresponds to TRBD1 (6 bases). The V gene lost 3 bases and the J gene lost 3 bases, with 11 bases spanning the gap. There are 15 residues in the CDR3. Germline V lookup: CDR1 SGHVS, CDR2 FNYEAQ.

The rearrangement links TRBV4-1 to TRBJ2-7, with TRBD1 matching 12 bases. The J segment lost 4 bases and the V segment lost 3 bases, leaving 10 bases of the junction unmatched. The CDR3 contains 17 residues. The germline V gene encodes CDR1 MGHRA and CDR2 YSYEKL. The CDR3 bases are TGCGCCAGCAGCCATGCATCCGGGACAGGGGGCCTATACGAGCAGTACTTC. This codes for CASSHASGTGGLYEQYF.

V usage is TRBV2 and J usage is TRBJ2-7, with 8 bases aligning to TRBD2. This CDR3 has 14 amino acids. Germline V gives CDR1 SNHLY, CDR2 FYNNEI. Trimming removed 4 bases from V and 2 bases from J; junction bases left unmatched: 4. The CDR3 region is CASSGISGTYEQYF. The CDR3 region has the DNA TGTGCCAGCAGTGGAATTAGCGGGACCTACGAGCAGTACTTC.

This clone showed up just once. The chain uses TRBV9 and TRBJ1-1, with no clear D. The CDR3 totals 16 residues. Deletions cut 0 bases from V and 0 bases from J, with 12 bases between. CDR1 is SGDLS and CDR2 is YYNGEE in the germline V gene. Here the CDR3 reads CASSVDERSLNTEAFF. The CDR3 DNA sequence: TGTGCCAGCAGCGTAGATGAGAGGTCCCTGAACACTGAAGCTTTCTTT.

J is TRBJ1-1 and V is TRBV5-6; D is ambiguous. The ends were cut back, 7 bases at V and 0 bases at J, with 13 bases in the middle. The CDR3 loop spans 14 amino acids. The germline CDR1 and CDR2 sequences are SGHDT and YYEEEE. This CDR3 is CASREGSMNTEAFF. CDR3 DNA: TGTGCCAGCCGAGAGGGCAGTATGAACACTGAAGCTTTCTTT. Combining the CDR3 with reference TRBV5-6 and TRBJ1-1 gives the whole variable domain DAGVTQSPTHLIKTRGQQVTLRCSPKSGHDTVSWYQQALGQGPQFIFQYYEEEERQRGNFPDRFSGHQFPNYSSELNVNALLLGDSALYLCASREGSMNTEAFFGQGTRLTVV.

The chain is built from TRBV6-6 and TRBJ1-2; 7 nucleotides match TRBD1. Germline V gene sequence: CDR1 MNHNY, CDR2 SVGAGI (reference sequence). This CDR3 comprises 13 residues. The junction had 5 bases not matched to a gene; V was cut back by 6 bases and J by 4 bases. CDR3 nucleotides: TGTGCCAGCAGCCTCCGGGACAGCTATGGCTACACCTTC. Its translation: CASSLRDSYGYTF.

CDR3 sequence: CASSLISAGAAFF. CDR3 bases: TGTGCCAGCAGCTTAATCAGTGCGGGAGCAGCTTTCTTT. The rearrangement uses TRBV7-2 and TRBJ1-1; D is ambiguous. V lost 2 bases and J 10 bases, leaving 14 bases between the germline ends. The CDR3 runs 13 residues. CDR1 is SGHTA and CDR2 is FQGNSA in the germline V gene.

The chain recombines TRBV7-9 with TRBJ2-4, with TRBD1 matching 10 bases. Per germline, CDR1 SEHNR and CDR2 FQNEAQ (reference sequence). The CDR3 is 17 amino acids. V gave up 2 bases and J gave up 0 bases; unmatched junction bases: 4. The CDR3 bases are TGTGCCAGCAGCTTAACCCGACAGGGGGCAGCCAAAAACATTCAGTACTTC. Its protein product is CASSLTRQGAAKNIQYF.

V usage is TRBV7-2 and J usage is TRBJ2-2, with D possibly TRBD1 on 5 matching bases. Germline V lookup: CDR1 SGHTA, CDR2 FQGNSA. The CDR3 contains 15 residues. Trimming left V 0 bases short and J 3 bases short, with 8 bases between. DNA for the CDR3: TGTGCCAGCAGCTTAGCAGGGGCCTACACCGGGGAGCTGTTTTTT. Translating it yields CASSLAGAYTGELFF.

The J gene is TRBJ2-7, the V gene TRBV7-2, with 10 bases aligning to TRBD2. Germline lookup yields CDR1 SGHTA and CDR2 FQGNSA. The CDR3 contains 14 residues. Trimming at V came to 5 bases and at J to 4 bases, leaving 5 bases not matched to a gene. The CDR3 loop reads CASSARTSGYEQYF. CDR3 nucleotide sequence: TGTGCCAGCAGCGCGAGGACTAGCGGTTACGAGCAGTACTTC.

The J gene is TRBJ2-7, the V gene TRBV18, with a weak D call TRBD1 (6 bases). CDR3 length: 16 amino acids. Germline lookup yields CDR1 KGHSH and CDR2 LQKENI. Trimming took off 0 bases at V and 2 bases at J, with 14 bases between the two ends. CDR3 bases: TGTGCCAGCTCACCACCCTCTGCCGGACAGCCCTACGAGCAGTACTTC. Its translation: CASSPPSAGQPYEQYF.

This rearrangement joins TRBV5-6 to TRBJ1-3; D remains ambiguous. The germline V gene has CDR1 SGHDT and CDR2 YYEEEE. The CDR3 covers 14 residues. Trimming left V 5 bases short and J 4 bases short, with 13 bases between. CDR3 region: CASRITGGGNTIYF. Here the CDR3 DNA reads TGTGCCAGCAGAATAACGGGAGGGGGAAACACCATATATTTT.

The V and J genes are TRBV28 and TRBJ2-7; no clear D. This CDR3 has 13 residues. The germline V and J ends were trimmed by 7 bases and 2 bases, with 12 bases remaining between them. The germline V gene has CDR1 MDHEN and CDR2 SYDVKM. As DNA, the CDR3 is TGTGCCAGCATCAGGCCAAACACCTACGAGCAGTACTTC. This sequence encodes CASIRPNTYEQYF.

The rearrangement uses TRBV12-2 and TRBJ2-7; the table's D gene call, TRBD2, was not cross checked with the DNA. TRBV12-2 is assigned pseudogene status. This CDR3 region has 16 residues. This CDR3 reads CASRYQTGTRAYEQYF. The CDR3 DNA sequence: TGTGCAAGTCGCTATCAAACCGGGACTAGAGCCTACGAGCAGTACTTC.

The V and J genes are TRBV4-3 and TRBJ2-7; 7 nucleotides agree with TRBD2. This CDR3 is built from 17 residues. Unmatched junction bases numbered 12, after V lost 1 base and J lost 3 bases. The germline V gene encodes CDR1 LGHNA and CDR2 YSLEER. In DNA form, the CDR3 reads TGCGCCAGCAGCCAAGTGCTACCTAGCGGCGTTTTCTACGAGCAGTACTTC. This translates into CASSQVLPSGVFYEQYF.

The rearrangement joins TRBV28 to TRBJ1-1; TRBD1 aligns across 11 bases. CDR1 and CDR2 (germline): MDHEN, SYDVKM. This CDR3 has 15 amino acids. The V gene end was trimmed by 10 bases and the J gene end by 4 bases; junction bases not matched to a gene: 11. The CDR3 region has the DNA TGTGCCACCGGATCGGACAGGGGGCCACTCACTGAAGCTTTCTTT. Translated: CATGSDRGPLTEAFF.

This clone was observed a few times. V is TRBV27 and J is TRBJ2-1; no clear D gene. Trimming stripped 4 bases from V and 0 bases from J, with 10 bases between. CDR1 and CDR2 from the germline V gene are MNHEY and SMNVEV (reference sequence). This CDR3 contains 15 residues. CDR3 amino acids: CASSSSPSSYNEQFF. CDR3 in DNA: TGTGCCAGCAGTTCCTCTCCCAGCTCCTACAATGAGCAGTTCTTC.

This chain joins TRBV7-9 and TRBJ2-3, with a possible D match to TRBD2 (6 bases). Trimming removed 2 bases from V and 5 bases from J, with 20 bases in between. Germline V gene data show CDR1 as SEHNR and CDR2 as FQNEAQ (reference sequence). The CDR3 extends over 17 amino acids. Written as DNA, the CDR3 is TGTGCCAGCAGCTTACTCCCCACCAGTAGCGGAATAGATACGCAGTATTTT. Encoded protein: CASSLLPTSSGIDTQYF.

The CDR3 bases are TGTGCCAGCTCTGTGCGGGAGGATCGCTACGAGCAGTACTTC. Protein: CASSVREDRYEQYF. The rearrangement uses TRBV18 and TRBJ2-7, with 8 bases identical to TRBD2. The length of the CDR3 is 14 residues. Germline-derived CDR1 and CDR2 are KGHSH and LQKENI. V lost 6 bases, J lost 3 bases, and 7 bases stayed unmatched. The whole variable domain, remainder taken from reference TRBV18 and TRBJ2-7, is NAGVMQNPRHLVRRRGQEARLRCSPMKGHSHVYWYRQLPEEGLKFMVYLQKENIIDESGMPKERFSAEFPKEGPSILRIQQVVRGDSAAYFCASSVREDRYEQYFGPGTRLTVT.

This clone was counted once. The chain carries TRBV5-1 and TRBJ2-7, with D perhaps matching TRBD2 (5 bases). V lost 0 bases and J lost 6, with 19 bases in between. Germline V gene data show CDR1 as SGHRS and CDR2 as YFSETQ. The CDR3 runs to 16 residues. Here the CDR3 DNA reads TGCGCCAGCAGCTTGGACCTCTTCTACGAGGCGGGCGAGCAGTACTTC. This codes for CASSLDLFYEAGEQYF.

V is TRBV11-3 and J is TRBJ2-3, with 13 bases that match TRBD2. The V gene end was trimmed by 3 bases and the J gene end by 1 base; junction bases not matched to a gene: 4. The CDR3 length is 17 residues. Per germline, CDR1 SGHNT and CDR2 YENEEA. In DNA form, the CDR3 reads TGTGCCAGCAGCTTTGGACTAGCGGGAGCCCGCACAGATACGCAGTATTTT. Translating gives CASSFGLAGARTDTQYF.

J is TRBJ2-2 and V is TRBV29-1; D might be TRBD2 (6 bases). In germline, CDR1 is SQVTM, CDR2 ANQGSEA. V lost 3 bases, J lost 0 bases, and 14 bases lay in between. The CDR3 totals 16 residues. CDR3 coding DNA: TGCAGCGTTGAGCCGGGGGAACCCGCGAACACCGGGGAGCTGTTTTTT. Translated, it gives CSVEPGEPANTGELFF.

The chain joins TRBV10-3 to TRBJ2-1, with 8 bases fitting TRBD2. CDR1 is ENHRY, CDR2 SYGVKD, per germline. Losses at the gene ends were 9 bases for V and 8 bases for J; bases not matched to a gene: 15. The CDR3 runs 15 residues. CDR3 loop: CAIRLGSGSFDEQFF. The CDR3 bases are TGTGCCATTCGCTTAGGAAGCGGGAGTTTTGATGAGCAGTTCTTC.